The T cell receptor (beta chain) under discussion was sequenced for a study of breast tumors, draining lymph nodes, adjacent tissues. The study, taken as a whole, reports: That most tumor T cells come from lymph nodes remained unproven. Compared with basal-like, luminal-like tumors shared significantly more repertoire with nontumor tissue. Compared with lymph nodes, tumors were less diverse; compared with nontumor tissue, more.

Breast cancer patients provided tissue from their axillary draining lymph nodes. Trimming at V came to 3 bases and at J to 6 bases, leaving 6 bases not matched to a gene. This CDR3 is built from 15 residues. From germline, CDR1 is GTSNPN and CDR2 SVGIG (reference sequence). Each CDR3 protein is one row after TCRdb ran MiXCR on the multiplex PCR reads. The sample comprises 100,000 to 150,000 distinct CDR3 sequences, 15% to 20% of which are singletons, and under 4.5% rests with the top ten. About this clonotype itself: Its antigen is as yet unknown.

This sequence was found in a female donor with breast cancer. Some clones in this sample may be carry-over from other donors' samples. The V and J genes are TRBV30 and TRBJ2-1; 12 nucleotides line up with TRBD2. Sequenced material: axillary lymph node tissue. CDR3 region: CAWSGTSGRLNEQFF. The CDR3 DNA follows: TGTGCCTGGAGCGGGACTAGCGGGCGGCTCAATGAGCAGTTCTTC.